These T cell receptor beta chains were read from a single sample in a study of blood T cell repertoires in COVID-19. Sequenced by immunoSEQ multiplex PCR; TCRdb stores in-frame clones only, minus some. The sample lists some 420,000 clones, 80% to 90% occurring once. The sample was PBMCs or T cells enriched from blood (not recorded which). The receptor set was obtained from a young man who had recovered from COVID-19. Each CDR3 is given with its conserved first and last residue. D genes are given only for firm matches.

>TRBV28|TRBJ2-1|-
CASSPHSGAGNEQFF
TGTGCCAGCAGTCCCCATTCGGGCGCGGGCAATGAGCAGTTCTTC
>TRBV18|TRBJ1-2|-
CASSPSIDSGPTF
TGTGCCAGCTCACCTAGTATCGACAGTGGGCCCACCTTC
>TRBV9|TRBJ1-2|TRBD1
CASSVGTGGGYTF
TGTGCCAGCAGCGTAGGGACAGGTGGTGGCTACACCTTC
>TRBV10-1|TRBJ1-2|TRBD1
CASKQGDYGYTF
TGCGCCAGCAAACAGGGGGACTATGGCTACACCTTC
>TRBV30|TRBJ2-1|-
CAWNPYSSYNEQFF
TGTGCCTGGAATCCATACAGCTCCTACAATGAGCAGTTCTTC
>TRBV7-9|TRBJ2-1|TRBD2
CASSYLGLAGSYNEQFF
TGTGCCAGCAGTTACCTTGGACTAGCGGGCTCCTACAATGAGCAGTTCTTC
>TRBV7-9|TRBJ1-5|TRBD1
CASSFGTGSNQPQHF
TGTGCCAGCAGCTTCGGGACAGGGAGCAATCAGCCCCAGCATTTT
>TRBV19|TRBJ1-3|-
CASSTQGNTIYF
TGTGCCAGTAGTACCCAGGGAAACACCATATATTTT
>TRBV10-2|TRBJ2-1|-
CASSLLTGYNEQFF
TGCGCCAGCAGTCTCTTGACAGGTTACAATGAGCAGTTCTTC
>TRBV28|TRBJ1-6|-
CASKQGGANINSPLHF
TGTGCCAGCAAACAAGGGGGGGCCAATATTAATTCACCCCTCCACTTT
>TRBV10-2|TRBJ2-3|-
CASTVTSFTDTQYF
TGCGCCAGCACCGTCACTAGTTTTACAGATACGCAGTATTTT
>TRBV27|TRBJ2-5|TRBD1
CASRPGQGFVETQYF
TGTGCCAGCCGACCGGGACAGGGGTTCGTAGAGACCCAGTACTTC
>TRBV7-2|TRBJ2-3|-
CASSLELGMGDTQYF
TGTGCCAGCAGCTTAGAACTAGGGATGGGAGATACGCAGTATTTT
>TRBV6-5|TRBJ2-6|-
CATSGGLGANVLTF
TGTGCCACGAGCGGTGGGCTCGGGGCCAACGTCCTGACTTTC
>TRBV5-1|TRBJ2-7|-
CASSLVSNEQYF
TGCGCCAGCAGCTTGGTGTCCAACGAGCAGTACTTC
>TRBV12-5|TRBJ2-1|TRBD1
CASGFPTGADEQFF
TGTGCTAGTGGTTTCCCGACAGGGGCGGATGAGCAGTTCTTC
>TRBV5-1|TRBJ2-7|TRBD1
CASRSGTGGRSSYEQYF
TGCGCCAGCAGGTCCGGGACAGGGGGCCGGAGCTCCTACGAGCAGTACTTC